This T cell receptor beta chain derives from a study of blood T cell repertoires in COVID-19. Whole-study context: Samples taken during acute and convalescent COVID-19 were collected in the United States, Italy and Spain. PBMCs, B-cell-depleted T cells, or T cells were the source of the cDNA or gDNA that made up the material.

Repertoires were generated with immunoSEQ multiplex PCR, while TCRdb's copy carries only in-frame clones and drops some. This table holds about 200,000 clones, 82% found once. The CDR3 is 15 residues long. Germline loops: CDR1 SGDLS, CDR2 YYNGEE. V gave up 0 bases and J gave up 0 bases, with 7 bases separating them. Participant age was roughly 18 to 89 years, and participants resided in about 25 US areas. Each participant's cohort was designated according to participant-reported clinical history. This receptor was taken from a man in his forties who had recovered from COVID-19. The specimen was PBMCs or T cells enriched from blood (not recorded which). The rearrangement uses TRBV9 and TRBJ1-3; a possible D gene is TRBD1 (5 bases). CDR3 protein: CASSVGQYSGNTIYF. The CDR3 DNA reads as TGTGCCAGCAGCGTAGGACAGTACTCTGGAAACACCATATATTTT.